A single sample gave rise to the 30 T cell receptor beta chains below, sequenced in a study of blood T cell repertoires in COVID-19. Only in-frame clones appear in the TCRdb table, and some are missing; sequencing was by immunoSEQ multiplex PCR. The sample has some 100,000 clones, 90% seen once. The source material was peripheral blood. The receptors were gathered from a man aged 45 to 65 with acute or convalescent COVID-19.

V usage is TRBV6-6 and J usage is TRBJ2-5; TRBD2 matches 10 bases. The V and J ends lost 2 bases and 5 bases, in that order; junction bases with no gene match: 2. This CDR3 is built from 14 residues. Germline lookup yields CDR1 MNHNY and CDR2 SVGAGI (reference sequence). The CDR3 DNA is TGTGCCAGCAGTTACGAGGGACTAGCGGAGACCCAGTACTTC. Translated, it gives CASSYEGLAETQYF.

The V gene is TRBV15, the J gene TRBJ1-5; 7 bases are a match to TRBD1. Trimming took 1 base from V and 3 from J; bases not matched to a gene: 6. The CDR3 runs to 16 residues. Germline assignment: CDR1 LNHNV and CDR2 YYDKDF (reference sequence). The DNA of the CDR3 is TGTGCCACCAGCAGAGCGGGACAGAACTTCAATCAGCCCCAGCATTTT. Residues: CATSRAGQNFNQPQHF. The full variable domain, rest sourced from reference TRBV15 and TRBJ1-5, is DAMVIQNPRYQVTQFGKPVTLSCSQTLNHNVMYWYQQKSSQAPKLLFHYYDKDFNNEADTPDNFQSRRPNTSFCFLDIRSPGLGDTAMYLCATSRAGQNFNQPQHFGDGTRLSIL.

The chain joins TRBV19 to TRBJ2-3; tentatively, D is TRBD2 (5 bases). Germline CDR1 LNHDA, CDR2 SQIVND (reference sequence). The CDR3 totals 14 residues. V was cut by 6 bases and J by 4 bases, with 14 bases left in between. Written as DNA, the CDR3 is TGTGCCAGTAGCAGCGAGAGGGCCTCAGATACGCAGTATTTT. Translation: CASSSERASDTQYF.

This chain connects TRBV6-5 to TRBJ1-2, with D maybe TRBD1 (5 bases). V dropped 4 bases and J dropped 7 bases, with 13 bases sitting between them. In germline, CDR1 is MNHEY, CDR2 SVGAGI. This CDR3 has 13 residues. The CDR3 DNA reads TGTGCCAGCAGTTTAGCAGGGTTGGGTGGCTACACCTTC. Encoded protein: CASSLAGLGGYTF.

The J gene is TRBJ2-2, the V gene TRBV30, with 8 bases lining up with TRBD2. V lost 6 bases, J lost 7 bases, and 13 bases stayed unmatched. The CDR3 is made up of 15 amino acids. CDR1 and CDR2 from the germline V gene are GTSNPN and SVGIG (reference sequence). In DNA form, the CDR3 reads TGTGCCTGTTCTCCCGGGACTAGAAGTAACGGGGAGCTGTTTTTT. This gives the protein CACSPGTRSNGELFF.

Here the CDR3 reads CASSSPDWNTGELFF. CDR3 in DNA: TGTGCCAGCAGCTCGCCGGACTGGAACACCGGGGAGCTGTTTTTT. The chain carries TRBV5-4 and TRBJ2-2; possibly TRBD2 for D (5 bases). V lost 3 bases, J lost 1 base, and 10 bases lay in between. Germline V gene sequence: CDR1 SGHNT, CDR2 YYREEE (reference sequence). This CDR3 comprises 15 residues.

This clone was seen only a few times. V gene TRBV6-4 combines with J gene TRBJ2-1, with D unresolved. Germline CDR1 reads MRHNA; CDR2 reads SNTAGT. Trimming shortened V by 2 bases and J by 4 bases, and 6 bases separated the two germline ends. CDR3 length: 13 residues. The CDR3 here is CASSDSEYNEQFF. The CDR3 DNA is TGTGCCAGCAGTGACAGTGAGTACAATGAGCAGTTCTTC.

The CDR3: CASSYTGLASNEQFF. The DNA for the CDR3 is TGTGCCAGCAGTTACACCGGACTAGCCTCAAATGAGCAGTTCTTC. This sequence joins TRBV6-2 or TRBV6-3 and TRBJ2-1; 8 bases agree with TRBD2. V shed 2 bases and J 7 bases; nucleotides not matched to a gene: 7. The CDR3 length is 15 residues. The germline gives CDR1 MNHEY, CDR2 SVGEGT.

The gene calls are TRBV24-1 and TRBJ1-2; TRBD1 agrees at 8 bases. The junction had 9 bases not matched to a gene; V was cut back by 4 bases and J by 3 bases. CDR1 is KGHDR and CDR2 is SFDVKD in the germline V gene. CDR3 size: 16 residues. The CDR3 bases are TGTGCCACCAGTGACCGTCCTGGACAGGGCCACTATGGCTACACCTTC. It is translated as CATSDRPGQGHYGYTF.

The rearrangement uses TRBV15 and TRBJ2-7, with 9 bases aligning to TRBD2. The germline V gene encodes CDR1 LNHNV and CDR2 YYDKDF (reference sequence). The CDR3 loop spans 14 amino acids. Trimming at V came to 0 bases and at J to 4 bases, leaving 1 base not matched to a gene. As DNA, the CDR3 is TGTGCCACCAGCAGAGATGCGGGAGGGTACGAGCAGTACTTC. It specifies CATSRDAGGYEQYF.

The chain combines TRBV18 with TRBJ1-6, with a possible D match to TRBD1 (6 bases). The ends were cut back, 5 bases at V and 7 bases at J, with 18 bases in the middle. The V gene's germline CDR1 is KGHSH and CDR2 LQKENI. The CDR3 loop spans 16 amino acids. CDR3 amino acids: CASSTTPTGQNSPLHF. CDR3 bases: TGTGCCAGCTCAACAACCCCGACAGGTCAAAATTCACCCCTCCACTTT.

In its sample, this clone was seen once. The chain couples TRBV11-3 to TRBJ2-1; 10 bases match TRBD2. The CDR3 is made up of 19 amino acids. V was pared by 1 base and J by 0 bases, with 9 bases of the junction left unmatched. CDR1 SGHNT and CDR2 YENEEA come from the germline V gene. As DNA, the CDR3 is TGTGCCAGCAGCTTAGGGCCAGCGGGAGGGATGAGCTCCTACAATGAGCAGTTCTTC. It codes for CASSLGPAGGMSSYNEQFF. The variable domain in full, completed from reference TRBV11-3 and TRBJ2-1, reads EAGVVQSPRYKIIEKKQPVAFWCNPISGHNTLYWYLQNLGQGPELLIRYENEEAVDDSQLPKDRFSAERLKGVDSTLKIQPAELGDSAVYLCASSLGPAGGMSSYNEQFFGPGTRLTVL.

The chain is built from TRBV5-6 and TRBJ1-2, with 9 nucleotides matching TRBD1. With 5 bases clipped from V and 6 bases from J, the junction kept 11 bases outside the gene matches. This CDR3 spans 15 amino acids. Germline V lookup: CDR1 SGHDT, CDR2 YYEEEE. CDR3 region: CASRWMDRGKNGYTF. CDR3 coding DNA: TGTGCCAGCAGATGGATGGACAGGGGCAAGAATGGCTACACCTTC. Based on the CDR3 plus reference TRBV5-6 and TRBJ1-2, the full variable domain is DAGVTQSPTHLIKTRGQQVTLRCSPKSGHDTVSWYQQALGQGPQFIFQYYEEEERQRGNFPDRFSGHQFPNYSSELNVNALLLGDSALYLCASRWMDRGKNGYTFGSGTRLTVV.

The genes are TRBV7-7 and TRBJ2-1; 7 bases map to TRBD2. CDR1 SSHAT and CDR2 FNYEAQ come from the germline V gene (reference sequence). V trimming: 5 bases; J trimming: 9 bases; junction bases outside the gene matches: 7. The CDR3 consists of 13 residues. In nucleotides, the CDR3 is TGTGCCAGCAGCCAAGAACGACTAGCTGAGCAGTTCTTC. Translated: CASSQERLAEQFF.

The chain is built from TRBV2 and TRBJ2-1; 9 bases are a match to TRBD1. The CDR3 runs 15 residues. Germline loops: CDR1 SNHLY, CDR2 FYNNEI. V was pared by 6 bases and J by 4 bases, with 7 bases of the junction left unmatched. CDR3 DNA sequence: TGTGCCAGCAGACCGGGGACAGGGCCTTACAATGAGCAGTTCTTC. Translating gives CASRPGTGPYNEQFF.

The CDR3 DNA reads TGTGCCATCAGCAAAGACAGGGGCGGAACGGATACGCAGTATTTT. Residues: CAISKDRGGTDTQYF. The chain uses TRBV10-3 and TRBJ2-3, with 8 bases matching TRBD1. With 6 bases clipped from V and 6 bases from J, the junction kept 11 bases outside the gene matches. In germline, CDR1 is ENHRY, CDR2 SYGVKD. CDR3 length equals 15 residues.

The chain links TRBV7-9 to TRBJ2-7; D gene unclear. The germline CDR1 and CDR2 sequences are SEHNR and FQNEAQ (reference sequence). The CDR3 extends over 12 amino acids. V was cut by 2 bases and J by 6 bases, with 8 bases left in between. The CDR3 DNA reads as TGTGCCAGCAGCTTATTTACTGGCGAGCAGTACTTC. Translating gives CASSLFTGEQYF.

The CDR3 loop reads CASSQGRNNQPQHF. CDR3 nucleotides: TGTGCCAGCAGCCAAGGGCGGAACAATCAGCCCCAGCATTTT. The chain recombines TRBV3-1 (or the pseudogene TRBV3-2) with TRBJ1-5; D unclear. The V gene lost 1 base and the J gene lost 3 bases, with 7 bases spanning the gap. This CDR3 has 14 amino acids. Germline CDR1 is LGHDT and CDR2 is YNNKEL (reference sequence).

The chain uses TRBV7-6 and TRBJ2-3, with 10 bases aligning to TRBD2. Germline assignment: CDR1 SGHVS and CDR2 FNYEAQ. Trimming at V came to 0 bases and at J to 1 base, leaving 1 base not matched to a gene. The CDR3 loop spans 16 amino acids. CDR3 region: CASSLAGTSGTDTQYF. In DNA, the CDR3 is TGTGCCAGCAGCTTAGCCGGGACTAGCGGCACAGATACGCAGTATTTT.

The DNA of the CDR3 is TGTGCCAGCAGCCCTCCGGAGAGGCCCAATGAGCAGTTCTTC. Residues: CASSPPERPNEQFF. The chain uses TRBV7-6 and TRBJ2-1, with D hard to call. V dropped 5 bases and J dropped 6 bases, with 14 bases sitting between them. Germline V gene data show CDR1 as SGHVS and CDR2 as FNYEAQ. CDR3 length: 14 amino acids.

This clone has only a few counts. This chain links TRBV24-1 with TRBJ2-2; D is unresolved. There are 15 residues in the CDR3. V was cut by 4 bases and J by 3 bases, with 11 bases left in between. CDR1 and CDR2 from the germline V gene are KGHDR and SFDVKD. For the CDR3, the DNA is TGTGCCACCAGTGACTCGGCGCAGGACACCGGGGAGCTGTTTTTT. It is translated as CATSDSAQDTGELFF.

This clone was detected once. The rearrangement joins TRBV2 to TRBJ1-1, with D perhaps TRBD1 (6 bases). The germline V and J ends were trimmed by 6 bases and 6 bases, with 17 bases remaining between them. The germline V gene encodes CDR1 SNHLY and CDR2 FYNNEI. There are 14 residues in the CDR3. The CDR3 bases are TGTGCCAGCAGCCAAAAGAGGGGGTGGGCTGAAGCTTTCTTT. Translation: CASSQKRGWAEAFF.

The V and J genes are TRBV7-2 and TRBJ1-4; TRBD1 might be the D (6 bases). CDR3 length: 16 amino acids. The V gene's germline CDR1 is SGHTA and CDR2 FQGNSA. V dropped 5 bases and J dropped 1 base, with 14 bases sitting between them. CDR3 nucleotide sequence: TGTGCCAGCAGCGTCTGGACAGCTCAAACTAATGAAAAACTGTTTTTT. Protein sequence: CASSVWTAQTNEKLFF.

This clone showed up just once. The V and J genes are TRBV15 and TRBJ2-1, with D tentatively TRBD2 (6 bases). CDR1 is LNHNV, CDR2 YYDKDF, per germline (reference sequence). The V gene lost 1 base and the J gene lost 5 bases, with 12 bases spanning the gap. The CDR3 covers 15 residues. The CDR3 DNA follows: TGTGCCACCAGCAGAGGTGAGCGGGCTGACAATGAGCAGTTCTTC. This codes for CATSRGERADNEQFF. The entire variable domain, with the rest obtained from reference TRBV15 and TRBJ2-1, is as follows: DAMVIQNPRYQVTQFGKPVTLSCSQTLNHNVMYWYQQKSSQAPKLLFHYYDKDFNNEADTPDNFQSRRPNTSFCFLDIRSPGLGDTAMYLCATSRGERADNEQFFGPGTRLTVL.

The chain uses TRBV30 and TRBJ2-3; 7 bases are a match to TRBD2. Germline V gene sequence: CDR1 GTSNPN, CDR2 SVGIG (reference sequence). V was clipped by 4 bases and J by 1 base; unmatched bases: 2. The CDR3 totals 13 residues. In DNA, the CDR3 is TGTGCCTGGAACGCGGGAGGCACAGATACGCAGTATTTT. Translated, it gives CAWNAGGTDTQYF.

This sequence joins TRBV29-1 and TRBJ2-3, with D possibly TRBD2 on 5 matching bases. Germline-derived CDR1 and CDR2 are SQVTM and ANQGSEA. Trimming took 6 bases from V and 3 from J, leaving 10 bases between them. This CDR3 is 12 amino acids long. CDR3 DNA: TGCAGCGTACCATGGGAGACAGATACGCAGTATTTT. This codes for CSVPWETDTQYF.

J is TRBJ1-4 and V is TRBV7-8; D may be TRBD1 (6 bases). The CDR3 is made up of 18 amino acids. The V and J ends lost 1 base and 3 bases respectively, with 18 bases between them. Germline CDR1 is SGHVS and CDR2 is FQNEAQ. This CDR3 reads CASSLVQGPGPSNEKLFF. CDR3 coding DNA: TGTGCCAGCAGCTTAGTTCAGGGGCCTGGGCCGTCTAATGAAAAACTGTTTTTT. Together with reference TRBV7-8 and TRBJ1-4, the CDR3 gives the full variable domain: GAGVSQSPRYKVAKRGQDVALRCDPISGHVSLFWYQQALGQGPEFLTYFQNEAQLDKSGLPSDRFFAERPEGSVSTLKIQRTQQEDSAVYLCASSLVQGPGPSNEKLFFGSGTQLSVL.

The gene calls are TRBV5-6 and TRBJ2-7; D gene unclear. Germline CDR1 reads SGHDT; CDR2 reads YYEEEE. V lost 5 bases to trimming and J lost 0 bases, with 15 bases between them. The CDR3 is 15 amino acids. CDR3 DNA: TGTGCCAGCAGTCCTGGCCGCAAATACTCCTACGAGCAGTACTTC. Translated: CASSPGRKYSYEQYF.

J is TRBJ1-5 and V is TRBV18; TRBD1 matches at 8 bases. Germline CDR1 reads KGHSH; CDR2 reads LQKENI. Trimming at V came to 4 bases and at J to 4 bases, leaving 12 bases not matched to a gene. This CDR3 is 17 amino acids long. CDR3 sequence: CASSLGSRQGLNQPQHF. For the CDR3, the DNA is TGTGCCAGCTCACTTGGAAGTCGACAGGGGCTGAATCAGCCCCAGCATTTT.

The chain couples TRBV5-6 to TRBJ2-5; D gene unclear. V was clipped by 3 bases and J by 1 base, with 19 bases between them. CDR1 is SGHDT, CDR2 YYEEEE, per germline. CDR3 length: 17 residues. The CDR3: CASSSIQLAAIQETQYF. In DNA form, the CDR3 reads TGTGCCAGCAGCTCCATCCAATTGGCGGCTATCCAAGAGACCCAGTACTTC.